This TCR beta chain stems from a study of ipilimumab plus nivolumab after autologous stem cell transplantation. Across the study: A median of 8 nivolumab and about 5 ipilimumab doses were given. DLBCL patients had primary refractory or relapsed disease.

Here immunoSEQ multiplex PCR was the method, and the copy in TCRdb shows in-frame clones only, minus some. The profile covers about 22,000 clones, with around 80% appearing a single time and 20% taken by the ten largest. The germline V and J ends were trimmed by 4 bases and 5 bases, with 21 bases remaining between them. Germline V gene sequence: CDR1 SGHKS, CDR2 YYEKEE (reference sequence). CDR3 length equals 16 residues. Patients got ipilimumab 1 mg/kg beginning 14 to 28 days post-transplant. Through week 26, nivolumab 3 mg/kg IV was given weeks 1, 4, 7, 10, then biweekly. The V call is TRBV5-5, the J call TRBJ1-2, with a tentative D call TRBD1 (5 bases). The specimen comprised PBMCs, sampled in a trial of ipilimumab plus nivolumab as post-transplant consolidation. The origin of this receptor is a male donor with diffuse large B-cell lymphoma. CDR3 nucleotide sequence: TGTGCCAGCAGCCTATCCAACGGGGCCCAGGGATATGGCTACACCTTC. Protein sequence: CASSLSNGAQGYGYTF.